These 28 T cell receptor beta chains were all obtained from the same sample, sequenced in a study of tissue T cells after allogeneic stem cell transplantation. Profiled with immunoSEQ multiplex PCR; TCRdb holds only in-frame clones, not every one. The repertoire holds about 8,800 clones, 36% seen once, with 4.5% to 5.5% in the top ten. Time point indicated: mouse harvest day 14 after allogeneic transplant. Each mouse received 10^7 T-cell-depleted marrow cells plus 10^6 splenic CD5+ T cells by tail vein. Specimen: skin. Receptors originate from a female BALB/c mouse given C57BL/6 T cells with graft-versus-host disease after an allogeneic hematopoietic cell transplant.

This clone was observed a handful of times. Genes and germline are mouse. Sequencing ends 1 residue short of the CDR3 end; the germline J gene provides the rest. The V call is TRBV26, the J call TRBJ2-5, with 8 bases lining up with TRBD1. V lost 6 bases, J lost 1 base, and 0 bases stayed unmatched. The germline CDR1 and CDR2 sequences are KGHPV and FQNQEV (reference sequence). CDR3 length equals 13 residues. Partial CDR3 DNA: TGTGCCAGCAGGACAGGGGACCAAGACACCCAGTAC. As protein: CASRTGDQDTQY. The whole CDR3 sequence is CASRTGDQDTQYF.

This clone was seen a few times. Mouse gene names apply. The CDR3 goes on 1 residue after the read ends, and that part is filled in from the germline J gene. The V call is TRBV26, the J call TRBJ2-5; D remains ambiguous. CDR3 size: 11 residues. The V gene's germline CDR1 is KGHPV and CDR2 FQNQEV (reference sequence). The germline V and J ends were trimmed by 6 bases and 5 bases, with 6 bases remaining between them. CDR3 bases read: TGTGCCAGCAGCTGGAGAGACACCCAGTAC. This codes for CASSWRDTQY. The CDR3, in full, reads CASSWRDTQYF.

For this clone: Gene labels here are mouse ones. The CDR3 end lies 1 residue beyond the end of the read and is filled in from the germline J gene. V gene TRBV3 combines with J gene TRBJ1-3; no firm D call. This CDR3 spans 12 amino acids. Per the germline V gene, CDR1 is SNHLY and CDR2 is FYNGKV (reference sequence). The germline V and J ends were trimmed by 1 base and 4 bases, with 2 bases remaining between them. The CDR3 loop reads CASSLGGNTLYF. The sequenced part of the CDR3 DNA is TGTGCCAGCAGCTTAGGCGGAAATACGCTCTAT.

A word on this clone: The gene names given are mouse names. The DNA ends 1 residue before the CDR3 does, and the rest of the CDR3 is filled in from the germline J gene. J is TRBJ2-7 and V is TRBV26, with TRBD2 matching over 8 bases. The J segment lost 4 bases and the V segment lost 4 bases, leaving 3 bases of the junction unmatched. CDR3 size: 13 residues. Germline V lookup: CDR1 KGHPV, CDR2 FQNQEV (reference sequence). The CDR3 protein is CASSPGGAYEQYF. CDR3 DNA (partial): TGTGCCAGCAGTCCGGGGGGGGCTTATGAACAGTAC.

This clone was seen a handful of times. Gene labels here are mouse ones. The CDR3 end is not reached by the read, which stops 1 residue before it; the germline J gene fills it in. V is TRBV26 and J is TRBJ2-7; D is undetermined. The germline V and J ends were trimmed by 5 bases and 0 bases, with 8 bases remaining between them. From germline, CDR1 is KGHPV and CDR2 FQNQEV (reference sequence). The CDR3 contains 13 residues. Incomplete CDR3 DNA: TGTGCCAGCAGTACTCCGAACTCCTATGAACAGTAC. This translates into CASSTPNSYEQY. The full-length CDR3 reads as CASSTPNSYEQYF. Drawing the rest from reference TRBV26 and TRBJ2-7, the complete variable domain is NSKVIQTPRYLVKGQGQKAKMRCIPEKGHPVVFWYQQNKNNEFKFLINFQNQEVLQQIDMTEKRFSAECPSNSPCSLEIQSSEAGDSALYLCASSTPNSYEQYFGPGTRLTVL.

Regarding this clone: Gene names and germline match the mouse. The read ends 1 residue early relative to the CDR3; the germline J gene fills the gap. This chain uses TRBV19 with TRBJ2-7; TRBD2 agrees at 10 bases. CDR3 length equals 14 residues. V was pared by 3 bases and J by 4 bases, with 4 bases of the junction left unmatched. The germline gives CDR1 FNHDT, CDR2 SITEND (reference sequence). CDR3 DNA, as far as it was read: TGTGCCAGCAGTAAAGGGACTGGGGCTTATGAACAGTAC. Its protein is CASSKGTGAYEQY. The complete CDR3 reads CASSKGTGAYEQYF.

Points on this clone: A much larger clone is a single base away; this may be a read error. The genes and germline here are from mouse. CDR3 region: CASSLTASAETLYF. The CDR3 DNA, read in part, is TGTGCCAGCAGTCTGACAGCTAGTGCAGAAACGCTGTAT. The rearrangement joins TRBV26 to TRBJ2-3; D gene uncertain. The CDR3 goes on 1 residue after the read ends, and that part is filled in from the germline J gene. V was pared by 2 bases and J by 0 bases, with 6 bases between. This CDR3 comprises 14 residues. Per the germline V gene, CDR1 is KGHPV and CDR2 is FQNQEV (reference sequence).

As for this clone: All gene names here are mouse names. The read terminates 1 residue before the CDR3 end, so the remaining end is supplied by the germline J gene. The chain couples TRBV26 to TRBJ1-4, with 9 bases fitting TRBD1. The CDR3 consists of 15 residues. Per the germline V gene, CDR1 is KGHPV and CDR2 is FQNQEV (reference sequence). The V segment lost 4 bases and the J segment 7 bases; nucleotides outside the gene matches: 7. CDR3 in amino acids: CASSHRGREGERLFF. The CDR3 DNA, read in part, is TGTGCCAGCAGTCACAGGGGGCGGGAGGGCGAAAGATTATTT. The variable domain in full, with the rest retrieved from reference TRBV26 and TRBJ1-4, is NSKVIQTPRYLVKGQGQKAKMRCIPEKGHPVVFWYQQNKNNEFKFLINFQNQEVLQQIDMTEKRFSAECPSNSPCSLEIQSSEAGDSALYLCASSHRGREGERLFFGHGTKLSVL.

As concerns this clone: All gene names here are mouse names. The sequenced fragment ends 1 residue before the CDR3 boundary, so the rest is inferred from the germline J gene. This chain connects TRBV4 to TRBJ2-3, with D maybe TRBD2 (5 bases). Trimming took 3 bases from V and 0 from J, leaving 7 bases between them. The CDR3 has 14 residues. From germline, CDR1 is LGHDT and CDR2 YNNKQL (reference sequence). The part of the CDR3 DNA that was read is TGTGCCAGCAGCTATTGGGGTAGTGCAGAAACGCTGTAT. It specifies CASSYWGSAETLY. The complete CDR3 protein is CASSYWGSAETLYF.

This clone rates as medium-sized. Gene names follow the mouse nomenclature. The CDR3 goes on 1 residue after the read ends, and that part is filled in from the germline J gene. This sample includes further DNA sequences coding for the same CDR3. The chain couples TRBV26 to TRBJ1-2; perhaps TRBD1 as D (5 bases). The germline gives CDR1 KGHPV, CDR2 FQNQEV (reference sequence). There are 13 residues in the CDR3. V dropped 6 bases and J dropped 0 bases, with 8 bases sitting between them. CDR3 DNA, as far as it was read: TGTGCCAGCAGACGGACAACAAACTCCGACTACACC. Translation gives CASRRTTNSDYT. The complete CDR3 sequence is CASRRTTNSDYTF.

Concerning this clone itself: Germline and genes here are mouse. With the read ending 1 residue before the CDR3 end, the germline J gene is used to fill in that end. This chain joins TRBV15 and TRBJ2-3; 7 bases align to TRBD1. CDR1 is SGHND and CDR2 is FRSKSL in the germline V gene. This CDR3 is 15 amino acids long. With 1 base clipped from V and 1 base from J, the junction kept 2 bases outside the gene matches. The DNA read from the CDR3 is TGTGCCAGCAGTTTAGGGCAGGGGGGTGCAGAAACGCTGTAT. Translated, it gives CASSLGQGGAETLY. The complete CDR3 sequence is CASSLGQGGAETLYF.

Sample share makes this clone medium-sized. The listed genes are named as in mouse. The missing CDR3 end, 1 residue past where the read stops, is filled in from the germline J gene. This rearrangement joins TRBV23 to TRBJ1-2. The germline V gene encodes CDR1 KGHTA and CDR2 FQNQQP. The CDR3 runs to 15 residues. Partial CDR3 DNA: TGCTCCAGCAGTCAATCGACGGGGGCAAACTCCGACTACACC. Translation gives CSSSQSTGANSDYT. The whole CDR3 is CSSSQSTGANSDYTF.

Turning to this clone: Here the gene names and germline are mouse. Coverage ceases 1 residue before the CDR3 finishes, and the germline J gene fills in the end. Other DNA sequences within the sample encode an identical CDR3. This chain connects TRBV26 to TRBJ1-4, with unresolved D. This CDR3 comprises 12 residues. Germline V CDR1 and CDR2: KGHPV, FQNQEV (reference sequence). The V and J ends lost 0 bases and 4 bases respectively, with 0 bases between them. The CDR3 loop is CASSLSNERLFF. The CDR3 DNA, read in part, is TGTGCCAGCAGTCTGTCCAACGAAAGATTATTT.

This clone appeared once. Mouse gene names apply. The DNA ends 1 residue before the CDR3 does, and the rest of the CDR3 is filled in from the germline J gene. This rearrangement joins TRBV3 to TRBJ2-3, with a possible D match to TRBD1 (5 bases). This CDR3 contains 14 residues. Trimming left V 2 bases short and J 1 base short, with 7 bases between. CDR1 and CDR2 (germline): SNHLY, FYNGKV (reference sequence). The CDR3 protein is CASSLQGGAETLYF. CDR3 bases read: TGTGCCAGCAGCTTACAGGGTGGTGCAGAAACGCTGTAT.

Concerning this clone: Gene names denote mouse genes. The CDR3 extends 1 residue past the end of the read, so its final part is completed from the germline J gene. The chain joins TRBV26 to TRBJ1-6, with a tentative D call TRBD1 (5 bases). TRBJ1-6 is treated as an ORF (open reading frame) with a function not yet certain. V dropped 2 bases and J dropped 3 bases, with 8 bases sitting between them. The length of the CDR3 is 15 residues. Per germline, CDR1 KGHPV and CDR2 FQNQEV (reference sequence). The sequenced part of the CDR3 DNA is TGTGCCAGCAGTCTGGAGACAGACTATAATTCGCCCCTCTAC. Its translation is CASSLETDYNSPLY. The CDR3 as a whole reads CASSLETDYNSPLYF.

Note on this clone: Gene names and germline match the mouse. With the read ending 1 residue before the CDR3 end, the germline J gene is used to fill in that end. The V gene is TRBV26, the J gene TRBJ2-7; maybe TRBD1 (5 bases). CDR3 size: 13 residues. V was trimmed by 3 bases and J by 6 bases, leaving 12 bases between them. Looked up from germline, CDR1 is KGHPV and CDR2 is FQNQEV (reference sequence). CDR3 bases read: TGTGCCAGCAGTCTAGAGCGACAGATTGAACAGTAC. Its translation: CASSLERQIEQY. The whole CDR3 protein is CASSLERQIEQYF.

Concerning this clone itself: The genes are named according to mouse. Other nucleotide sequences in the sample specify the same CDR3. The CDR3 region is CASSLGQNYAEQFF. The sequenced CDR3 bases are TGTGCCAGCAGCCTGGGACAAAACTATGCTGAGCAGTTC. V and J are TRBV26 and TRBJ2-1; D is perhaps TRBD1 (6 bases). The CDR3 extends 1 residue past the end of the read, so its final part is completed from the germline J gene. Per the germline V gene, CDR1 is KGHPV and CDR2 is FQNQEV (reference sequence). V lost 6 bases and J 1 base, leaving 10 bases between the germline ends. This CDR3 has 14 residues. The variable domain in full, with the rest retrieved from reference TRBV26 and TRBJ2-1, is NSKVIQTPRYLVKGQGQKAKMRCIPEKGHPVVFWYQQNKNNEFKFLINFQNQEVLQQIDMTEKRFSAECPSNSPCSLEIQSSEAGDSALYLCASSLGQNYAEQFFGPGTRLTVL.

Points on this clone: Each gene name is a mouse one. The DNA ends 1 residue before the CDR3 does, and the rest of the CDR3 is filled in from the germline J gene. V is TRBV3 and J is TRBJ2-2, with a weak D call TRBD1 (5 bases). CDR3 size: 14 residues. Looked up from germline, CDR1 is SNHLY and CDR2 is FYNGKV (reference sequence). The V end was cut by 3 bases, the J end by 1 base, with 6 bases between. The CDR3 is CASSLTENTGQLYF. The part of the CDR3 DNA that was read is TGTGCCAGCAGCTTGACAGAAAACACCGGGCAGCTCTAC. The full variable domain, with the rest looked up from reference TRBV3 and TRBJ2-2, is GPKVLQIPSHQIIDMGQMVTLNCDPVSNHLYFYWYKQILGQQMEFLVNFYNGKVMEKSKLFKDQFSVERPDGSYFTLKIQPTALEDSAVYFCASSLTENTGQLYFGEGSKLTVL.

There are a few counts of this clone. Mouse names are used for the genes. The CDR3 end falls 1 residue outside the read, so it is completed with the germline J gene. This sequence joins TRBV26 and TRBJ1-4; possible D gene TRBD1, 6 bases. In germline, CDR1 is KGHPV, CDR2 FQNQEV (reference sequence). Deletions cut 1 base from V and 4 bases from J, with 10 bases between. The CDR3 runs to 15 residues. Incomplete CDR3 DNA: TGTGCCAGCAGTCTGTGGGGGCGCGGCAACGAAAGATTATTT. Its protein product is CASSLWGRGNERLF. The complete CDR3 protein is CASSLWGRGNERLFF.

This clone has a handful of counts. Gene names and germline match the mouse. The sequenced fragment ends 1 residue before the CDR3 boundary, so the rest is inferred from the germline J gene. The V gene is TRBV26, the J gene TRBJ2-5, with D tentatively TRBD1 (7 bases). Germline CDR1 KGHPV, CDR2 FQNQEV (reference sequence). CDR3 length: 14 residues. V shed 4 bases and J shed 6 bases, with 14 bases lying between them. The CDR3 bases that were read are TGTGCCAGCAGTCCCCGGAGGGGGCTGGACACCCAGTAC. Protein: CASSPRRGLDTQY. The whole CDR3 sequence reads CASSPRRGLDTQYF.

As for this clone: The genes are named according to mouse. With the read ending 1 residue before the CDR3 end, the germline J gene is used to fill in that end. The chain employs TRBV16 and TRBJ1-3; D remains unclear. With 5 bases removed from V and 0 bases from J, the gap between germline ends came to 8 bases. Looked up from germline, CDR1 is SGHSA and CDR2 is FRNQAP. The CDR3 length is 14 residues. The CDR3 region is CASSVRDSGNTLYF. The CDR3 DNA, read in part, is TGTGCAAGCAGCGTCAGAGATTCTGGAAATACGCTCTAT.

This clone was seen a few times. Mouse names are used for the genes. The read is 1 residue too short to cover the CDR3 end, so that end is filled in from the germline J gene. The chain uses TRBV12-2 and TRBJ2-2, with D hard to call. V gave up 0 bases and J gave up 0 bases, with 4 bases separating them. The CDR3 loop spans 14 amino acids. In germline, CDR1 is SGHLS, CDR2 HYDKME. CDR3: CASSLGANTGQLYF. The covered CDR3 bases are TGTGCCAGCTCTCTCGGAGCAAACACCGGGCAGCTCTAC.

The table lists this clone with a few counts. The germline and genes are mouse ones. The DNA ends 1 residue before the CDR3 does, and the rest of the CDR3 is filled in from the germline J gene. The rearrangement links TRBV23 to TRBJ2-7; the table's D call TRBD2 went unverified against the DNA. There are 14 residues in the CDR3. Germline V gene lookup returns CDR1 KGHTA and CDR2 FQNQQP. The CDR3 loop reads CSSSQLGGPYEQYF. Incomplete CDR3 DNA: TGCTCCAGCAGTCAGCTGGGGGGGCCCTATGAACAGTAC. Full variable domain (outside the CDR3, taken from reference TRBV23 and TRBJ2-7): DAAVTQKPRYLIKMKGQEAEMKCIPEKGHTAVFWYQQKQSKELKFLIYFQNQQPLDQIDMVKERFSAVCPSSSLCSLGIRTCEAEDSALYLCSSSQLGGPYEQYFGPGTRLTVL.

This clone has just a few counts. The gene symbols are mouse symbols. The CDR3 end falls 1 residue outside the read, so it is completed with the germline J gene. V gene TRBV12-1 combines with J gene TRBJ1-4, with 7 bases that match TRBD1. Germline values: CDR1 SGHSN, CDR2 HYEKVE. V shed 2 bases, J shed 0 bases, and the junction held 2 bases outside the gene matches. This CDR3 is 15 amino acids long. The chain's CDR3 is CASSRQGFSNERLFF. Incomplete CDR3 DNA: TGTGCCAGCTCTCGACAGGGTTTTTCCAACGAAAGATTATTT.

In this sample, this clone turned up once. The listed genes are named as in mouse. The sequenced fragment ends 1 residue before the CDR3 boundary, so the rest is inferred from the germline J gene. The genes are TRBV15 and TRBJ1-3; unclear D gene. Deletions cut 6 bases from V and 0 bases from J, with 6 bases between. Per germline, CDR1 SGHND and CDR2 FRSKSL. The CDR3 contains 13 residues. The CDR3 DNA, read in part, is TGTGCCAGCAGGCGAAATTCTGGAAATACGCTCTAT. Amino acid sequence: CASRRNSGNTLY. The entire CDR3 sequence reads CASRRNSGNTLYF.

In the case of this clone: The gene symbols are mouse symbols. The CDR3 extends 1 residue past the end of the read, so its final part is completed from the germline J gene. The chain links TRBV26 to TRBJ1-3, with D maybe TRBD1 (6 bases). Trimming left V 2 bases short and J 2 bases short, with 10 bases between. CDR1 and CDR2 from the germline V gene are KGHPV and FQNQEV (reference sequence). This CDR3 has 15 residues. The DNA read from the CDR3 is TGTGCCAGCAGTCTGCTGGGGGCGCCTGGAAATACGCTCTAT. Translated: CASSLLGAPGNTLY. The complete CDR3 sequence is CASSLLGAPGNTLYF. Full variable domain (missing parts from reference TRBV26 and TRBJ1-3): NSKVIQTPRYLVKGQGQKAKMRCIPEKGHPVVFWYQQNKNNEFKFLINFQNQEVLQQIDMTEKRFSAECPSNSPCSLEIQSSEAGDSALYLCASSLLGAPGNTLYFGEGSRLIVV.

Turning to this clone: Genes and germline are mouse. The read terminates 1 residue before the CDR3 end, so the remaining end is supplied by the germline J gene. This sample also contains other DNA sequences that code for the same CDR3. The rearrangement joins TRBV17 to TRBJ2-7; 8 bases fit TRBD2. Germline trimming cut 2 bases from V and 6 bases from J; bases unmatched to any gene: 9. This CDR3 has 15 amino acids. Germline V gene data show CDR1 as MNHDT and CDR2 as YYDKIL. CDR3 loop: CASSRWRGGRGEQYF. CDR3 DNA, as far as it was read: TGTGCTAGCAGTAGATGGCGGGGGGGGCGGGGTGAACAGTAC. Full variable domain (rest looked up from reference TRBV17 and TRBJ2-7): DTTVKQNPRYKLARVGKPVNLICSQTMNHDTMYWYQKKPNQAPKLLLFYYDKILNREADTFEKFQSSRPNNSFCSLYIGSAGLEYSAMYLCASSRWRGGRGEQYFGPGTRLTVL.

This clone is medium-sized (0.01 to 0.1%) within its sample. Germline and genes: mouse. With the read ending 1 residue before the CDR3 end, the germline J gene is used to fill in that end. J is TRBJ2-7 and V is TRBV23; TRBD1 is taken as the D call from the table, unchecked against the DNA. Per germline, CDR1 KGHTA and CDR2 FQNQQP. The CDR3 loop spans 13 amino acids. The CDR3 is CSSSQAGNYEQYF. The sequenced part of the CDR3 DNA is TGCTCCAGCAGTCAAGCAGGGAACTATGAACAGTAC.